This TCR beta chain was recovered during a study of cytotoxic CD8 clonotypes in ibrutinib-treated CLL. Overall study results and limits: For progressing versus sustained-remission patients, sampling times were not the same. Higher clonality was seen at ibrutinib response and a return toward baseline at progression.

Sequencing was performed with immunoSEQ multiplex PCR; in TCRdb, only in-frame clones are kept and a portion is missing. The sample lists some 47,000 clones, more than 55% occurring once. In regard to this clone: Its antigen is not known.

The TCR sequence derives from a human donor with chronic lymphocytic leukemia. The sample consisted of PBMCs, taken after 24 months of ibrutinib treatment.

DNA for the CDR3: TGCGCCAGCGTTTCCGGGACAGGGTCTACTGAAGCTTTCTTT. It is translated as CASVSGTGSTEAFF. This chain uses TRBV10-2 with TRBJ1-1, with 9 bases aligning to TRBD1. Germline V gives CDR1 WSHSY, CDR2 SAAADI. The CDR3 consists of 14 residues. Trimming took 8 bases from V and 5 from J; bases not matched to a gene: 9.